A selection of T cell receptor beta chains follows, all from one sample in a study of T cell changes during pregnancy in multiple sclerosis. Only in-frame clones appear in the TCRdb table, and some are missing; sequencing was by immunoSEQ multiplex PCR. Of about 75,000 clones in the sample, 89% were seen once. Specimen: peripheral blood, collected in the first trimester of pregnancy. The source of these receptors is a female donor in good health, enrolled as a control in a pregnancy study. CDR3s include the opening cysteine and the closing phenylalanine or tryptophan. A D gene is named only where the DNA matches it firmly. Clone size, where shown, is once, few, many, or a class for clones that have expanded.

V: TRBV18
J: TRBJ1-1
size: NA
D: TRBD1
CDR3: CASSPEFDRADTEAFF
DNA: TGTGCCAGCTCGCCTGAATTTGACAGGGCGGACACTGAAGCTTTCTTT

V: TRBV10-2
J: TRBJ1-4
size: once
D: TRBD1
CDR3: CASSDRQGGEKLFF
DNA: TGCGCCAGCAGTGACCGACAGGGAGGTGAAAAACTGTTTTTT

V: TRBV7-7
J: TRBJ2-2
size: NA
D: TRBD1
CDR3: CASKPGTADTGELFF
DNA: TGTGCCAGCAAACCCGGGACAGCGGACACCGGGGAGCTGTTTTTT

V: TRBV7-9
J: TRBJ1-5
size: once
D: NA
CDR3: CASSLAAGSNQPQHF
DNA: TGTGCCAGCAGCTTAGCGGCAGGGAGCAATCAGCCCCAGCATTTT

V: TRBV2
J: TRBJ2-2
size: NA
D: TRBD2
CDR3: CASTRGSGRFAGELFF
DNA: TGTGCCAGCACTCGAGGTAGCGGGAGGTTTGCCGGGGAGCTGTTTTTT

V: TRBV21-1
J: TRBJ1-4
size: NA
D: NA
CDR3: CASSKEGGSTNEKLFF
DNA: TGTGCCAGCAGCAAGGAAGGGGGTTCAACTAATGAAAAACTGTTTTTT

V: TRBV27
J: TRBJ2-7
size: NA
D: NA
CDR3: CASSLHRFYEQYF
DNA: TGTGCCAGCAGTTTACATCGGTTCTACGAGCAGTACTTC

V: TRBV7-8
J: TRBJ2-1
size: NA
D: TRBD2
CDR3: CASSFYGRVDNEQFF
DNA: TGTGCCAGCAGCTTTTACGGGAGGGTGGACAATGAGCAGTTCTTC

V: TRBV5-1
J: TRBJ2-7
size: NA
D: NA
CDR3: CASSPGGGRSLEQYF
DNA: TGCGCCAGCAGCCCGGGGGGCGGGCGGTCGCTCGAGCAGTACTTC

V: TRBV7-7
J: TRBJ2-2
size: NA
D: TRBD2
CDR3: CASSQAGADTGELFF
DNA: TGTGCTAGCAGCCAAGCGGGAGCGGACACCGGGGAGCTGTTTTTT

V: TRBV27
J: TRBJ2-1
size: NA
D: TRBD1
CDR3: CASSYRTGHQFF
DNA: TGTGCCAGCAGTTACCGGACAGGGCACCAGTTCTTC

V: TRBV5-1
J: TRBJ1-1
size: NA
D: NA
CDR3: CASSGLLNTEAFF
DNA: TGCGCCAGCAGTGGCCTGCTGAACACTGAAGCTTTCTTT

V: TRBV6-1
J: TRBJ2-7
size: NA
D: TRBD1
CDR3: CASSDTGQGAYEQYF
DNA: TGTGCCAGCAGTGATACGGGACAGGGAGCCTACGAGCAGTACTTC

V: TRBV7-9
J: TRBJ1-1
size: NA
D: NA
CDR3: CASSLIPTTGKEDTEAFF
DNA: TGTGCCAGCAGCCTAATACCGACTACAGGGAAGGAGGACACTGAAGCTTTCTTT

V: TRBV4-1
J: TRBJ2-1
size: NA
D: TRBD2
CDR3: CASSPSTSPYNEQFF
DNA: TGCGCCAGCAGTCCTTCGACTAGCCCATACAATGAGCAGTTCTTC

V: TRBV5-1
J: TRBJ1-6
size: NA
D: NA
CDR3: CASSLGSLNSPLHF
DNA: TGCGCCAGCAGCTTGGGCAGTTTGAATTCACCCCTCCACTTT

V: TRBV2
J: TRBJ2-3
size: once
D: NA
CDR3: CASSRGGDTQYF
DNA: TGTGCCAGCAGTAGGGGGGGAGATACGCAGTATTTT

V: TRBV7-9
J: TRBJ2-7
size: NA
D: TRBD2
CDR3: CASSVVGLAGEQYF
DNA: TGTGCCAGCAGCGTTGTGGGACTAGCGGGTGAGCAGTACTTC

V: TRBV9
J: TRBJ1-5
size: NA
D: TRBD1
CDR3: CASSGGSSGTGGSEQPQHF
DNA: TGTGCCAGCAGCGGAGGGTCCTCGGGGACAGGGGGCTCGGAGCAGCCCCAGCATTTT

V: TRBV27
J: TRBJ2-5
size: NA
D: NA
CDR3: CASSLGAEIQETQYF
DNA: TGTGCCAGCAGTTTAGGGGCAGAGATCCAAGAGACCCAGTACTTC

V: TRBV14
J: TRBJ1-1
size: NA
D: NA
CDR3: CASSPKGTEAFF
DNA: TGTGCCAGCAGCCCGAAGGGGACTGAAGCTTTCTTT

V: TRBV9
J: TRBJ1-2
size: NA
D: NA
CDR3: CASSPRTENYGYTF
DNA: TGTGCCAGCAGCCCGCGGACAGAGAACTATGGCTACACCTTC

V: TRBV5-1
J: TRBJ2-7
size: NA
D: TRBD1
CDR3: CASSRDDRGYEQYF
DNA: TGCGCCAGCAGCCGCGACGACAGGGGGTACGAGCAGTACTTC

V: TRBV4-1
J: TRBJ1-1
size: once
D: TRBD1
CDR3: CASSQGWTGNTEAFF
DNA: TGCGCCAGCAGCCAAGGTTGGACAGGGAACACTGAAGCTTTCTTT

V: TRBV7-8
J: TRBJ1-1
size: NA
D: TRBD1
CDR3: CASSLAGYRGRGTEAFF
DNA: TGTGCCAGCAGCTTAGCTGGATACAGGGGGAGGGGAACTGAAGCTTTCTTT

V: TRBV6-4
J: TRBJ2-1
size: NA
D: TRBD2
CDR3: CASSPSVSGGNNEQFF
DNA: TGTGCCAGCAGCCCATCCGTTAGCGGGGGGAACAATGAGCAGTTCTTC

V: TRBV27
J: TRBJ1-1
size: NA
D: NA
CDR3: CASSLLGGPIEAFF
DNA: TGTGCCAGCAGTTTATTGGGGGGGCCAATTGAAGCTTTCTTT

V: TRBV10-3
J: TRBJ1-1
size: NA
D: NA
CDR3: CAIRRGQTEAFF
DNA: TGTGCCATCAGGAGAGGGCAAACTGAAGCTTTCTTT

V: TRBV6-4
J: TRBJ1-1
size: few
D: NA
CDR3: CASRRQLNTEAFF
DNA: TGTGCCAGCAGACGACAGCTGAACACTGAAGCTTTCTTT

V: TRBV5-4
J: TRBJ1-2
size: NA
D: TRBD1
CDR3: CASSPRTGFIYGYTF
DNA: TGTGCCAGCAGCCCCCGGACAGGGTTTATCTATGGCTACACCTTC

V: TRBV9
J: TRBJ2-1
size: NA
D: TRBD1
CDR3: CASSGTGTNYNEQFF
DNA: TGTGCCAGCAGCGGGACAGGGACGAATTACAATGAGCAGTTCTTC

V: TRBV4-1
J: TRBJ1-1
size: NA
D: NA
CDR3: CASRGVGVGTEAFF
DNA: TGCGCCAGCAGAGGAGTGGGAGTGGGGACTGAAGCTTTCTTT

V: TRBV14
J: TRBJ2-7
size: NA
D: NA
CDR3: CASSTTHLAHEQYF
DNA: TGTGCCAGCAGCACGACACATCTCGCACACGAGCAGTACTTC

V: TRBV7-2
J: TRBJ1-4
size: NA
D: TRBD1
CDR3: CASSFSGTGSNEKLFF
DNA: TGTGCCAGCAGCTTCTCCGGGACAGGGTCTAATGAAAAACTGTTTTTT

V: TRBV6-5
J: TRBJ1-6
size: few
D: TRBD1
CDR3: CASSGTVGRSPLHF
DNA: TGTGCCAGCAGCGGGACAGTTGGGCGATCACCCCTCCACTTT

V: TRBV4-1
J: TRBJ1-3
size: NA
D: NA
CDR3: CASSQVSSSGNTIYF
DNA: TGCGCCAGCAGCCAAGTTTCGAGCTCTGGAAACACCATATATTTT

V: TRBV19
J: TRBJ2-3
size: NA
D: NA
CDR3: CASRVRAGADTQYF
DNA: TGTGCCAGTAGGGTGAGGGCCGGAGCAGATACGCAGTATTTT

V: TRBV27
J: TRBJ2-7
size: NA
D: NA
CDR3: CASSLSRVNEQYF
DNA: TGTGCCAGCAGTTTAAGCAGGGTTAACGAGCAGTACTTC

V: TRBV18
J: TRBJ2-1
size: NA
D: TRBD2
CDR3: CASSQQTSGGSSYNEQFF
DNA: TGTGCCAGCTCACAACAGACTAGCGGGGGAAGCTCCTACAATGAGCAGTTCTTC

V: TRBV5-4
J: TRBJ1-2
size: NA
D: NA
CDR3: CASSFTLGGDNYGYTF
DNA: TGTGCCAGCAGCTTCACTCTAGGGGGGGACAACTATGGCTACACCTTC

V: TRBV18
J: TRBJ2-7
size: few
D: TRBD2
CDR3: CASSQGLALDEQYF
DNA: TGTGCCAGCTCCCAGGGACTAGCGCTAGACGAGCAGTACTTC